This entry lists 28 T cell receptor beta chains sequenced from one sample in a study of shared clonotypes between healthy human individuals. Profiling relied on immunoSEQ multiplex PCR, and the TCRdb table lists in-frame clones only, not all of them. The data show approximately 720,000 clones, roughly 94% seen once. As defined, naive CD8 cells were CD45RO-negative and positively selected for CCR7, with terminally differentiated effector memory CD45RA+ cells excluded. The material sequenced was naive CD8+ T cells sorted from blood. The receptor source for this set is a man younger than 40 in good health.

The CDR3 reads CASSLWGFAESSYEQYF. The CDR3 coding sequence is TGTGCCAGCAGTTTATGGGGTTTTGCGGAAAGCTCCTACGAGCAGTACTTC. The chain joins TRBV27 to TRBJ2-7, with unresolved D. This CDR3 spans 17 amino acids. V was clipped by 1 base and J by 0 bases, with 16 bases between them. Per germline, CDR1 MNHEY and CDR2 SMNVEV (reference sequence).

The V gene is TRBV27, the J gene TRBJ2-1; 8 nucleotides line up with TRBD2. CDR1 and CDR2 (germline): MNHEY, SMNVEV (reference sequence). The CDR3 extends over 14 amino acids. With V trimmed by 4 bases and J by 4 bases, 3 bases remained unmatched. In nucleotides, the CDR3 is TGTGCCAGCAGTTCACGGGAGGGTTACAATGAGCAGTTCTTC. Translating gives CASSSREGYNEQFF.

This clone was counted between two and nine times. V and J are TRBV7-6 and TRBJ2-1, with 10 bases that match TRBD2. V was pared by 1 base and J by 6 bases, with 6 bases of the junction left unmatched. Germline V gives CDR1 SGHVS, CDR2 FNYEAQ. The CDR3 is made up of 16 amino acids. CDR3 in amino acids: CASSLGAGTSVNEQFF. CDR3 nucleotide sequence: TGTGCCAGCAGCTTAGGGGCCGGGACTAGCGTCAATGAGCAGTTCTTC.

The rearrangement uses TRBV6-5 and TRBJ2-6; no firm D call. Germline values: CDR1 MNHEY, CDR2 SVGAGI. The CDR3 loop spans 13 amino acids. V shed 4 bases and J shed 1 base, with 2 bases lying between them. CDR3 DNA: TGTGCCAGCAGTTCTTCTGGGGCCAACGTCCTGACTTTC. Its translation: CASSSSGANVLTF.

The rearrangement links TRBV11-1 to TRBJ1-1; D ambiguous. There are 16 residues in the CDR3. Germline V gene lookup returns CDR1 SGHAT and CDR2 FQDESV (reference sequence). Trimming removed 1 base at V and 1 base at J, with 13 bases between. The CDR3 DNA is TGTGCCAGCAGCTTAGGAAAGGGCCGACGGAACACTGAAGCTTTCTTT. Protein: CASSLGKGRRNTEAFF.

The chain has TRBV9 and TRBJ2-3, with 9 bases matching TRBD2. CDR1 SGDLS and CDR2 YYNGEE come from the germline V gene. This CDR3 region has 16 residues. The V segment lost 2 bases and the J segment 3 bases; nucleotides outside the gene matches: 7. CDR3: CASSVSGSGGTDTQYF. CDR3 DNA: TGTGCCAGCAGCGTTAGCGGGAGCGGGGGTACAGATACGCAGTATTTT.

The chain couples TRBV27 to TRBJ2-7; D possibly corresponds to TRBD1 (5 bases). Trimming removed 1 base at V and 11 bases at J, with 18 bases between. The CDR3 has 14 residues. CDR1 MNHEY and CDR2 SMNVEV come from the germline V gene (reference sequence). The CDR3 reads CASSLFIGQGPEYF. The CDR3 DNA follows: TGTGCCAGCAGTTTATTTATTGGACAAGGCCCGGAGTACTTC.

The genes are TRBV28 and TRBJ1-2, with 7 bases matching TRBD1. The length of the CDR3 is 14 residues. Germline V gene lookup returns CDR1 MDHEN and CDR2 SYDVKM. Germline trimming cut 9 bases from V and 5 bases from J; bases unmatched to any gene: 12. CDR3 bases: TGTGCCAGTAGAAACCGGGACAGCACTTATGGCTACACCTTC. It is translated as CASRNRDSTYGYTF.

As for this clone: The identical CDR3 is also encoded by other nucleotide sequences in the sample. The CDR3 protein is CASSLPSYEQYF. As DNA, the CDR3 is TGTGCCAGCAGTTTACCATCCTACGAGCAGTACTTC. The chain carries TRBV28 and TRBJ2-7, with D unresolved. CDR1 and CDR2 from the germline V gene are MDHEN and SYDVKM. The CDR3 has 12 amino acids. Trimming took off 2 bases at V and 1 base at J, with 3 bases between the two ends.

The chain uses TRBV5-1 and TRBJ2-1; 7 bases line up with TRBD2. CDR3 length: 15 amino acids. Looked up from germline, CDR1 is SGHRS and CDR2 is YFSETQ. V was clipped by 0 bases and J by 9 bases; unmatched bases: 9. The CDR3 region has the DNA TGCGCCAGCAGCTTGGAGGGCGGGAGCTACGGTGAGCAGTTCTTC. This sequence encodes CASSLEGGSYGEQFF.

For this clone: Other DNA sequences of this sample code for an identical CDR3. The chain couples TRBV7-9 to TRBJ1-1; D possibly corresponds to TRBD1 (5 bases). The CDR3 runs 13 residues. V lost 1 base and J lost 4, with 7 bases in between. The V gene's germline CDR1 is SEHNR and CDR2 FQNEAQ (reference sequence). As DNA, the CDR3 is TGTGCCAGCAGCTTAGGGGGCTCCACTGAAGCTTTCTTT. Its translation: CASSLGGSTEAFF.

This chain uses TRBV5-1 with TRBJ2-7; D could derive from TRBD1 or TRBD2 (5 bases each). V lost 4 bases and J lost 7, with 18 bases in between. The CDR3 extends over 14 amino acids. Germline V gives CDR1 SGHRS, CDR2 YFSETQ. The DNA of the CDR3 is TGCGCCAGCAGCCGTGGGACGGGGAATTTGGAGCAGTACTTC. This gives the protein CASSRGTGNLEQYF. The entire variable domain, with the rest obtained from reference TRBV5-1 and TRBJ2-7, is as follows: KAGVTQTPRYLIKTRGQQVTLSCSPISGHRSVSWYQQTPGQGLQFLFEYFSETQRNKGNFPGRFSGRQFSNSRSEMNVSTLELGDSALYLCASSRGTGNLEQYFGPGTRLTVT.

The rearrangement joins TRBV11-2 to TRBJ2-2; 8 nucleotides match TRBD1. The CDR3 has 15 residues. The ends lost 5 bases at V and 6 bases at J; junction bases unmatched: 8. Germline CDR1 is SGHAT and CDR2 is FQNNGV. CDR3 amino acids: CASSPLPGGSGELFF. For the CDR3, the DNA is TGTGCCAGCAGCCCCCTCCCAGGGGGCTCCGGGGAGCTGTTTTTT.

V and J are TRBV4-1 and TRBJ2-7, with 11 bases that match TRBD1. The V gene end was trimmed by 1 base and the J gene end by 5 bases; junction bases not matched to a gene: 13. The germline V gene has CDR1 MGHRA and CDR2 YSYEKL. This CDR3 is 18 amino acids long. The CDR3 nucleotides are TGCGCCAGCAGCCAAGTGCCCGGGACAGGGGGATCTGGCAACGAGCAGTACTTC. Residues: CASSQVPGTGGSGNEQYF.

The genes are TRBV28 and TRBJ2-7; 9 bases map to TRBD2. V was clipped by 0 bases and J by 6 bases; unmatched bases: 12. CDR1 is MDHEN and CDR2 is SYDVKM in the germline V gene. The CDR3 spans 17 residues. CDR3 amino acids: CASSLCQVGGLACEQYF. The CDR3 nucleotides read TGTGCCAGCAGTTTATGCCAGGTGGGAGGACTAGCGTGCGAGCAGTACTTC.

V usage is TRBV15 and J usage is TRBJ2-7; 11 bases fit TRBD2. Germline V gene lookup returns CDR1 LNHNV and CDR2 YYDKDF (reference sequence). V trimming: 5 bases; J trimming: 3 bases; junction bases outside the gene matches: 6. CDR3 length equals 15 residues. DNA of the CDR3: TGTGCCACCAGCGCCTCCGGGACTAGCGGCTACGAGCAGTACTTC. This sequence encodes CATSASGTSGYEQYF.

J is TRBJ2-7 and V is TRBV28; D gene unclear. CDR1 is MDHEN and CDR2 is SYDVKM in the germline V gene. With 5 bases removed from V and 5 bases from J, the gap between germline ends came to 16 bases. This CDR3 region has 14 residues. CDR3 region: CASSTDGRQDEQYF. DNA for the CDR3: TGTGCCAGCAGTACGGACGGACGCCAGGACGAGCAGTACTTC.

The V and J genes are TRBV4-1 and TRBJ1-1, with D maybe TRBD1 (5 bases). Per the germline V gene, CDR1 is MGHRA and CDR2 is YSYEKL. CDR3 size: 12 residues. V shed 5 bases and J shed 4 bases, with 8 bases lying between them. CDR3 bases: TGCGCCAGCAGCGTAGGGGTCACTGAAGCTTTCTTT. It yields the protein CASSVGVTEAFF.

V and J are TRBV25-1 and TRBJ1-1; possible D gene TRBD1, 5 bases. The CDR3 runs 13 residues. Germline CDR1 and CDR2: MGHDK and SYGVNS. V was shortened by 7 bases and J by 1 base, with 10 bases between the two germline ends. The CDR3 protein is CASNLGGNTEAFF. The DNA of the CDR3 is TGTGCCAGCAACCTTGGGGGGAACACTGAAGCTTTCTTT.

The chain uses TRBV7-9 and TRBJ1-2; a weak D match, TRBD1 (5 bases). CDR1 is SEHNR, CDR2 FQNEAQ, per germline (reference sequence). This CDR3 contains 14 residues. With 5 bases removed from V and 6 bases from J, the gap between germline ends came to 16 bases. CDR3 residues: CASSPTPRTNGYTF. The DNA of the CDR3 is TGTGCCAGCAGCCCAACCCCAAGGACAAATGGCTACACCTTC.

The CDR3 DNA reads as TGTGCCACCAGCAGAGGTCAGGGGACAGGGTTATTTGGTACGCAGTATTTT. The encoded protein is CATSRGQGTGLFGTQYF. The chain links TRBV15 to TRBJ2-3; 9 bases fit TRBD1. With V trimmed by 1 base and J by 8 bases, 13 bases remained unmatched. This CDR3 comprises 17 residues. Germline V gene data show CDR1 as LNHNV and CDR2 as YYDKDF (reference sequence).

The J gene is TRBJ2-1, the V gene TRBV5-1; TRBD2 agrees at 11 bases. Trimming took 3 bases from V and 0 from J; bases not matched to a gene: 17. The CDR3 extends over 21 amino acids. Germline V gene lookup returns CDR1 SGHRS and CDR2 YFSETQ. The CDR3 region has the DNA TGCGCCAGCAGCTCCCCCTTACTAGCGGGAGCTAAACGGACCTCCTACAATGAGCAGTTCTTC. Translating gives CASSSPLLAGAKRTSYNEQFF.

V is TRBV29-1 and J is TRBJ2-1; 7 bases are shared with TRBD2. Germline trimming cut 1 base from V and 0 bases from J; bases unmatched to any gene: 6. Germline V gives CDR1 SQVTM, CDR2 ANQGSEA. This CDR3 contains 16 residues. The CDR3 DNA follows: TGCAGCGTTGAAGGACTAGCCTGGAGCTCCTACAATGAGCAGTTCTTC. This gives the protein CSVEGLAWSSYNEQFF.

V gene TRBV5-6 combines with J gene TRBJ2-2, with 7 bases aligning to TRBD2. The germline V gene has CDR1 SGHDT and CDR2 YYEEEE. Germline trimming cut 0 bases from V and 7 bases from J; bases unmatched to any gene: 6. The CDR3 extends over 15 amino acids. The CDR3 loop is CASSLGREYLGELFF. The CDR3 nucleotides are TGTGCCAGCAGCTTGGGGCGGGAGTACCTCGGGGAGCTGTTTTTT.

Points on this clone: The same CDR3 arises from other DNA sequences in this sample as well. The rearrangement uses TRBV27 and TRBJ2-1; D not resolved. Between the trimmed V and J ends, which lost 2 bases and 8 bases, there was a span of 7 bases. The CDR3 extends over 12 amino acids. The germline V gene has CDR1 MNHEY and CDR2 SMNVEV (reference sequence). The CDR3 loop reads CASSLLGDEQFF. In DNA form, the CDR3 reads TGTGCCAGCAGTTTACTAGGTGATGAGCAGTTCTTC.

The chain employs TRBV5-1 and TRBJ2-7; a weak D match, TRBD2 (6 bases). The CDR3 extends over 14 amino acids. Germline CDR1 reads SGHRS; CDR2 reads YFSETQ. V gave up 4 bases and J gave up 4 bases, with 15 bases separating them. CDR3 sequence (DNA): TGCGCCAGCAGCGGGGGTCTCGGGGGTTACGAGCAGTACTTC. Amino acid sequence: CASSGGLGGYEQYF.

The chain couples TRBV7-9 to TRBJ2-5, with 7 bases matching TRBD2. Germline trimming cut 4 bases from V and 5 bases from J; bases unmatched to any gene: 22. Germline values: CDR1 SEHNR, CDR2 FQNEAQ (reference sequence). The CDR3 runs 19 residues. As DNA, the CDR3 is TGTGCCAGCAGCTCGCCGGGCGAGATATGGTCGCGGGAGTGGGAGACCCAGTACTTC. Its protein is CASSSPGEIWSREWETQYF.

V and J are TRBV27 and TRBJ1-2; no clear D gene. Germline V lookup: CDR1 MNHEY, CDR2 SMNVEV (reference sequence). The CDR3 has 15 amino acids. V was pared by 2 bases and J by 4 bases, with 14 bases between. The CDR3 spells CASSLEAGQFYGYTF. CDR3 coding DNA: TGTGCCAGCAGTTTAGAGGCAGGCCAGTTCTATGGCTACACCTTC.